This T cell receptor beta chain stems from a study of post-analysis software for immune sequencing data. Study information: Clinical courses comprised relapsing-remitting, secondary progressive and progressive-relapsing multiple sclerosis.

The authors incorporated unique molecular identifiers into the TCR beta cDNA libraries. Some 500,000 cDNA molecules were recovered from an input of about 0.9 to 11 million T cells. One entry per CDR3 protein, called by TCRdb with MiXCR from the PCR reads. The sample records about 810,000 distinct CDR3 sequences, about 53% being singletons. Study conclusions and caveats: Patients with multiple sclerosis recorded significantly lower normalized Chao1 diversity than controls, the study found. The study found TRBV5-6, TRBV5-1 and TRBV20-1 among about five TRBV segments more frequent in patients than controls. The F measure placed samples prepared in the same batch into strongly shared clusters.

V dropped 2 bases and J dropped 6 bases, with 11 bases sitting between them. This CDR3 region has 13 residues. Germline V gene data show CDR1 as SGHRS and CDR2 as YFSETQ. Concerning this clonotype itself: As yet, its antigen is unknown.

The receptor was isolated from a girl aged 5-17 years with multiple sclerosis. The sample comprised blood. The rearrangement uses TRBV5-1 and TRBJ1-2; no clear D. The CDR3 spells CASSFAPEDGYTF. As DNA, the CDR3 is TGCGCCAGCAGCTTCGCCCCGGAGGATGGCTACACCTTC.